These T cell receptor beta chains were read from a single sample in a study of human T cells and chemical hapten exposure. One entry per CDR3 protein, called by TCRdb with MiXCR from the RACE reads. Here the sample spans some 340,000 distinct CDR3 sequences, about 7% being singletons. Sequenced material: whole blood, taken in connection with sensitization to the hapten diphenylcyclopropenone (DPC). The receptors were gathered from a woman in her late teens or twenties with alopecia areata. Some clones in this sample may be carry-over from other donors' samples. CDR3s include the opening cysteine and the closing phenylalanine or tryptophan. D genes are given only for firm matches. Clone size appears in some rows only: once, few, many, or a class for an expanded clone.

size: -
J: TRBJ2-5
V: TRBV7-6
D: -
CDR3: CASSLATGSKTQYF
DNA: TGTGCCAGCAGCTTAGCAACAGGGTCCAAGACCCAGTACTTC

size: -
J: TRBJ1-4
V: TRBV3-1
D: TRBD1
CDR3: CASSHETGGAEEKLFF
DNA: TGTGCCAGCAGCCACGAGACAGGGGGCGCCGAGGAAAAACTGTTTTTT

size: few
J: TRBJ1-6
V: TRBV6-6
D: -
CDR3: CASSYLTDLHF
DNA: TGTGCCAGCAGTTACCTGACAGATCTTCACTTT

size: -
J: TRBJ1-1
V: TRBV11-2
D: TRBD1
CDR3: CASSQTGVSAFF
DNA: TGTGCCAGCAGTCAGACAGGGGTTTCAGCTTTCTTT

size: -
J: TRBJ1-5
V: TRBV29-1
D: -
CDR3: CSVGGEPNQPQHF
DNA: TGCAGCGTTGGGGGTGAACCCAATCAGCCCCAGCATTTT

size: many
J: TRBJ2-7
V: TRBV12-3/TRBV12-4
D: TRBD1
CDR3: CASSWATGRKYF
DNA: TGTGCCAGCAGTTGGGCGACAGGGCGTAAGTACTTC

size: -
J: TRBJ2-1
V: TRBV4-3
D: -
CDR3: CASSQVKGYNEQFF
DNA: TGCGCCAGCAGCCAAGTCAAGGGTTACAATGAGCAGTTCTTC

size: many
J: TRBJ2-1
V: TRBV6-2/TRBV6-3
D: -
CDR3: CATQGRGEFNEQFF
DNA: TGTGCCACACAGGGGCGGGGGGAGTTCAATGAGCAGTTCTTC

size: many
J: TRBJ2-7
V: TRBV25-1
D: -
CDR3: CASSEYRGGTSYEQYF
DNA: TGTGCCAGCAGTGAATACCGCGGCGGAACCTCCTACGAGCAGTACTTC

size: many
J: TRBJ2-3
V: TRBV7-2
D: TRBD2
CDR3: CASSPNQRGGLADTQYF
DNA: TGTGCCAGCAGCCCTAATCAGCGGGGGGGCCTCGCAGATACGCAGTATTTT

size: -
J: TRBJ1-1
V: TRBV6-2/TRBV6-3
D: -
CDR3: CASSYKGVSTEAFF
DNA: TGTGCCAGCAGTTACAAGGGGGTGAGCACTGAAGCTTTCTTT

size: -
J: TRBJ1-1
V: TRBV20-1
D: -
CDR3: CSARDFQGLGTEAFF
DNA: TGCAGTGCTAGAGATTTTCAGGGTCTGGGCACTGAAGCTTTCTTT

size: many
J: TRBJ2-2
V: TRBV9
D: TRBD1
CDR3: CASSGEGQGAGELFF
DNA: TGTGCCAGCAGCGGAGAGGGACAGGGTGCCGGGGAGCTGTTTTTT

size: many
J: TRBJ2-7
V: TRBV10-3
D: -
CDR3: CAISESEGEGQYF
DNA: TGTGCCATCAGTGAGTCGGAGGGAGAGGGGCAGTACTTC

size: few
J: TRBJ1-2
V: TRBV4-1
D: -
CDR3: CASSPPGTGEDGYTF
DNA: TGCGCCAGCAGCCCCCCAGGGACGGGGGAGGATGGCTACACCTTC

size: few
J: TRBJ2-3
V: TRBV28
D: TRBD1
CDR3: CASSPLGTGDGDTQYF
DNA: TGTGCCAGCAGTCCCCTCGGGACAGGGGATGGAGATACGCAGTATTTT

size: few
J: TRBJ2-3
V: TRBV6-2/TRBV6-3
D: TRBD1
CDR3: CASSSPWPEGAVPTDTQYF
DNA: TGTGCCAGCAGTTCGCCCTGGCCCGAGGGGGCCGTCCCCACAGATACGCAGTATTTT

size: few
J: TRBJ1-5
V: TRBV20-1
D: TRBD1
CDR3: CSASKQTGTIQPQHF
DNA: TGCAGTGCTAGCAAGCAGACAGGGACGATCCAGCCCCAGCATTTT

size: many
J: TRBJ2-5
V: TRBV10-3
D: TRBD1
CDR3: CAITGDSRQETQYF
DNA: TGTGCCATCACCGGGGACAGCCGCCAAGAGACCCAGTACTTC

size: many
J: TRBJ2-5
V: TRBV10-3
D: TRBD1
CDR3: CAISGGQGSAQETQYF
DNA: TGTGCCATCAGTGGGGGACAGGGGTCCGCCCAAGAGACCCAGTACTTC

size: -
J: TRBJ2-5
V: TRBV5-4
D: TRBD1
CDR3: CASSPGGYQETQYF
DNA: TGTGCCAGCAGCCCAGGGGGCTACCAAGAGACCCAGTACTTC

size: few
J: TRBJ1-4
V: TRBV6-1
D: -
CDR3: CASSRWDVTNEKLFF
DNA: TGTGCCAGCAGCCGTTGGGACGTAACTAATGAAAAACTGTTTTTT

size: -
J: TRBJ2-5
V: TRBV7-9
D: -
CDR3: CASSFYDSPETQYF
DNA: TGTGCCAGCAGCTTTTACGATAGTCCCGAGACCCAGTACTTC

size: -
J: TRBJ2-2
V: TRBV3-1
D: TRBD2
CDR3: CASSQDPLAGNTGELFF
DNA: TGTGCCAGCAGCCAAGATCCCCTAGCGGGGAACACCGGGGAGCTGTTTTTT

size: -
J: TRBJ1-5
V: TRBV27
D: -
CDR3: CASSPRVSQPQHF
DNA: TGTGCCAGCAGTCCCAGGGTGTCGCAGCCCCAGCATTTT

size: -
J: TRBJ2-1
V: TRBV20-1
D: TRBD2
CDR3: CSARDIKRGGYNEQFF
DNA: TGCAGTGCTAGAGATATCAAGCGGGGGGGCTACAATGAGCAGTTCTTC

size: many
J: TRBJ2-7
V: TRBV5-1
D: -
CDR3: CASSNSGGNSYEQYF
DNA: TGCGCCAGCAGCAATAGCGGAGGTAACTCCTACGAGCAGTACTTC

size: -
J: TRBJ1-1
V: TRBV5-5
D: -
CDR3: CASSREGGWTEAFF
DNA: TGTGCCAGCAGCCGCGAAGGTGGATGGACTGAAGCTTTCTTT

size: many
J: TRBJ2-2
V: TRBV28
D: -
CDR3: CASTLSPGNTGELFF
DNA: TGTGCCAGCACCTTAAGTCCAGGGAACACCGGGGAGCTGTTTTTT

size: few
J: TRBJ2-2
V: TRBV29-1
D: -
CDR3: CSVEGSTGELFF
DNA: TGCAGCGTTGAGGGGTCTACCGGGGAGCTGTTTTTT

size: -
J: TRBJ2-3
V: TRBV28
D: TRBD2
CDR3: CASGQLAGAATDTQYF
DNA: TGTGCCAGCGGTCAGCTAGCGGGGGCTGCTACAGATACGCAGTATTTT

size: -
J: TRBJ1-6
V: TRBV9
D: -
CDR3: CASSAWTINSPLHF
DNA: TGTGCCAGCAGCGCGTGGACAATAAATTCACCCCTCCACTTT

size: -
J: TRBJ2-1
V: TRBV5-1
D: TRBD2
CDR3: CASSLGGGSYNEQFF
DNA: TGCGCCAGCAGCTTAGGCGGGGGCTCCTACAATGAGCAGTTCTTC

size: many
J: TRBJ2-7
V: TRBV10-3
D: -
CDR3: CAIREVEQYF
DNA: TGTGCCATCAGGGAGGTCGAGCAGTACTTC

size: many
J: TRBJ1-5
V: TRBV28
D: -
CDR3: CASIRQADQPQHF
DNA: TGTGCCAGCATCAGACAGGCTGATCAGCCCCAGCATTTT

size: -
J: TRBJ1-4
V: TRBV2
D: -
CDR3: CASSVDTDNEKLFF
DNA: TGTGCCAGCAGTGTCGACACCGATAATGAAAAACTGTTTTTT

size: many
J: TRBJ1-1
V: TRBV6-5
D: -
CDR3: CAATGLGTEAFF
DNA: TGTGCCGCCACAGGGCTGGGCACTGAAGCTTTCTTT

size: -
J: TRBJ1-5
V: TRBV12-3/TRBV12-4
D: TRBD1
CDR3: CASSFGQGRPGSGNSNQPQHF
DNA: TGTGCCAGCAGTTTTGGACAGGGTCGCCCGGGCTCGGGGAATAGCAATCAGCCCCAGCATTTT

size: few
J: TRBJ2-3
V: TRBV12-3/TRBV12-4
D: TRBD2
CDR3: CASSGRRGGRTDTQYF
DNA: TGTGCCAGCAGTGGCCGGCGGGGGGGAAGAACAGATACGCAGTATTTT

size: -
J: TRBJ1-4
V: TRBV5-1
D: TRBD1
CDR3: CASSLATRTGMGEKLFF
DNA: TGCGCCAGCAGCTTGGCGACAAGGACAGGAATGGGTGAAAAACTGTTTTTT

size: many
J: TRBJ2-5
V: TRBV29-1
D: TRBD1
CDR3: CSVGQGVLETQYF
DNA: TGCAGCGTGGGACAGGGAGTGTTAGAGACCCAGTACTTC